This T cell receptor beta chain was documented in a study of identical twins' blood T cells (dated by TCRdb to 2013 to 2014). The study in broad terms: The approximately twelve libraries, six for the alpha chain and six for the beta chain, yielded roughly 50 million Illumina reads in total. Using next-generation sequencing, the study compared the TCR alpha and beta chain repertoires of three pairs of monozygous twins to assess how genetics influences repertoire formation. Study-level results and caveats: How many CDR3 clonotypes two donors shared depended mainly on the product of their cloneset sizes, and the twins did not clearly stray from this trend. Twin pairs were reported to be markedly more alike in V gene usage than unrelated donors were, even when looking at non-selected out-of-frame TCRbeta clonotypes. The proposed role of the TCRalpha J segment in MHC recognition during thymic selection was stated to require validation by independent studies. Among the most abundant TCRbeta clonotypes, more CDR3 sequences were shared by each donor with her twin than with unrelated donors. Because the twins were reared together, environmental influences could not be ruled out as the explanation for twin similarity.

Donors were six healthy women forming three monozygous twin pairs. All three twin pairs had been reared together, and it was thought likely that the same infectious agents and vaccines had been met by these twin pairs. TCR cDNA libraries were prepared from RNA that had been isolated from peripheral blood mononuclear cells. V lost 1 base and J lost 1 base, and the count of bases not matched to a germline gene is 3. The germline V gene supplies CDR1 SGHAT and CDR2 FQNNGV. CDR3 length: 16 amino acids, cysteine to phenylalanine. Here the CDR3 DNA is all that survives: 48 bases in frame from base 1. This clonotype was detected only once. Its binding antigen is unknown. No base quality information exists; no much larger clone differs at one position. One read alone makes for weak evidence. Library prep was done by 5' RACE. The sequencer was an Illumina Genome Analyzer IIx. To prepare the RNA-based TCR cDNA libraries, a previously described protocol was followed, with several modifications. To prevent cross-contamination, sample-specific barcodes were added to both ends of each TCR cDNA library during cDNA synthesis and amplification. The original methods were these. Each individual had between about 95,000 and nearly 550,000 identified clonotypes, and each library contained roughly 2 to 3.6 million CDR3-containing reads. Reads carrying improper barcode index combinations were removed, after which the MiTCR software was used to build a cloneset for each library. MiTCR filtered or rescued low-quality reads and corrected PCR and sequencing errors when assembling CDR3 clonotypes. Artificial out-of-frame clonotypes were removed by being mapped to in-frame sequences, with one indel in the CDR3 allowed. Similarity of V and J gene usage between donors was measured as Jensen-Shannon divergence divided by mean entropy. Starting from the raw public reads, TCRdb applied fastp trimming at Q25, assembled clones with MiXCR and retained in-frame beta chains. Rows matching on CDR3 protein sequence are summarized as one entry with the most common DNA and genes. The V and J calls reflect TCRdb's pipeline rather than the authors' work. The sample profile shows a few hundred thousand distinct CDR3 sequences; more than 25% of them were found once. Jointly, the top ten make up roughly 5.5% of the sample.

Sequencing was performed on PBMCs. The sequence joins TRBV11-2 to TRBJ2-3; TRBD2 agrees with 9 junctional bases. The clonotype comes from a woman between 18 and 55 years old in good health. The DNA is as follows: TGTGCCAGCAGCTTAGCTTTAGCGGGGGGCACAGATACGCAGTATTTT. This yields the protein CASSLALAGGTDTQYF.